These T cell receptor beta chains were read from a single sample in a study of blood T cell repertoires in COVID-19. Sequenced by immunoSEQ multiplex PCR; TCRdb stores in-frame clones only, minus some. Of approximately 160,000 clones in the sample, roughly 80% were seen once. Sequencing was performed on peripheral blood. These receptors were collected from a man aged 70 or older with acute or convalescent COVID-19. The CDR3 runs from the conserved cysteine through the conserved F or W. Fields, in order: CDR3 protein, CDR3 DNA, clone size, CDR3 length, V gene, D gene, J gene. The D gene is left open where the match is weak. The size field is filled for only some rows; it gives once, few, many or a size class.

CASSSATGPGYEQYF	TGCGCCAGCAGCTCTGCGACAGGGCCGGGCTACGAGCAGTACTTC	few	15	TRBV5-1	TRBD1	TRBJ2-7
CASSHTALPSGNEQFF	TGCGCCAGCAGCCACACAGCCCTCCCGTCGGGGAATGAGCAGTTCTTC	.	16	TRBV5-1	.	TRBJ2-1
CATSDFGNEQFF	TGTGCCACCAGTGATTTCGGGAATGAGCAGTTCTTC	.	12	TRBV24-1	.	TRBJ2-1
CASSFSPATNEKLFF	TGTGCCAGCAGCTTCTCCCCTGCAACTAATGAAAAACTGTTTTTT	.	15	TRBV7-6	.	TRBJ1-4
CASSVTWSDYEQYF	TGTGCCAGCAGCGTAACCTGGAGTGACTACGAGCAGTACTTC	.	14	TRBV9	.	TRBJ2-7
CASSTQPTGTGTEAFF	TGTGCCAGTAGTACCCAACCGACAGGGACAGGAACTGAAGCTTTCTTT	.	16	TRBV19	TRBD1	TRBJ1-1
CASSQAARTSGRATKRDNNEQFF	TGTGCCAGCAGCCAAGCCGCCCGGACTAGCGGGAGGGCCACTAAACGGGATAACAATGAGCAGTTCTTC	.	23	TRBV3-1/TRBV3-2	TRBD2	TRBJ2-1
CASGTSGGYEQYF	TGTGCCAGCGGTACTAGCGGGGGCTACGAGCAGTACTTC	.	13	TRBV11-3	TRBD2	TRBJ2-7
CATREPLRDNGNTIYF	TGTGCCACCAGGGAGCCTCTCAGGGATAATGGAAACACCATATATTTT	.	16	TRBV24-1	.	TRBJ1-3
CASSLGDRSGTQYF	TGTGCCAGCAGCTTAGGTGACCGTTCGGGGACCCAGTACTTC	many	14	TRBV7-9	.	TRBJ2-5
CASRGLSGNTIYF	TGCGCCAGCCGAGGTCTTTCGGGAAACACCATATATTTT	.	13	TRBV5-1	.	TRBJ1-3
CASSIGGRPDYEQYF	TGTGCCAGTAGTATAGGGGGCAGGCCGGACTACGAGCAGTACTTC	.	15	TRBV19	.	TRBJ2-7
CASSQATTSGRALNEQYF	TGCGCCAGCAGCCAAGCGACTACCAGCGGGAGGGCCCTCAATGAGCAGTACTTC	.	18	TRBV4-3	TRBD2	TRBJ2-7
CASSLERGLATDTQYF	TGTGCCAGCAGCTTAGAGAGGGGACTCGCCACAGATACGCAGTATTTT	.	16	TRBV11-2	.	TRBJ2-3